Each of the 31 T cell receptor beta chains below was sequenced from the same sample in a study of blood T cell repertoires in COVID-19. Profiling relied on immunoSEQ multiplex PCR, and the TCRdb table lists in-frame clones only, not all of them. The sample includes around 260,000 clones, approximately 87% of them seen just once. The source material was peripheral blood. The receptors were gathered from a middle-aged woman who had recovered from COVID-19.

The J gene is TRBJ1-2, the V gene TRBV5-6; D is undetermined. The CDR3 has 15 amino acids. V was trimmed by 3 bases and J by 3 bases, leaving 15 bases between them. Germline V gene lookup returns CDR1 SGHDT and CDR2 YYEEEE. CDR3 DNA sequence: TGTGCCAGCAGCTCCTGGGTCAGGCTGGACTATGGCTACACCTTC. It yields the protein CASSSWVRLDYGYTF.

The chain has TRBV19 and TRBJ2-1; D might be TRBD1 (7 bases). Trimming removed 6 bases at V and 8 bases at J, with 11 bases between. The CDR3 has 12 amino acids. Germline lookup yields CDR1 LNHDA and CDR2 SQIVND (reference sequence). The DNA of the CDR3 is TGTGCCAGTAGAGACAGGGAGGATGAGCAGTTCTTC. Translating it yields CASRDREDEQFF.

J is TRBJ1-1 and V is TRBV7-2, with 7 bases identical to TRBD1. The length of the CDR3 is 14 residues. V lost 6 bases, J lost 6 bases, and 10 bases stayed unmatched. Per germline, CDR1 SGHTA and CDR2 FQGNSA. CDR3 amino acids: CASRAPQGLAEAFF. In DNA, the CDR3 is TGTGCCAGCAGGGCGCCACAGGGGTTAGCTGAAGCTTTCTTT.

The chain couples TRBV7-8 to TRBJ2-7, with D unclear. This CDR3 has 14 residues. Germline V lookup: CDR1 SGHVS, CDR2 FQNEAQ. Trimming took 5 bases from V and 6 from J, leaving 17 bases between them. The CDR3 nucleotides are TGTGCCAGCAGCGCTTTAGTGGGCGATTCCGAGCAGTACTTC. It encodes CASSALVGDSEQYF.

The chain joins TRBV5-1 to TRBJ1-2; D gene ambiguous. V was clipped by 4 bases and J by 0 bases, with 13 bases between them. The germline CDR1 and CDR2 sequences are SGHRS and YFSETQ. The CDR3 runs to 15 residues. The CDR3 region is CASSPHLTANYGYTF. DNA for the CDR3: TGCGCCAGCAGCCCCCATCTTACAGCTAACTATGGCTACACCTTC.

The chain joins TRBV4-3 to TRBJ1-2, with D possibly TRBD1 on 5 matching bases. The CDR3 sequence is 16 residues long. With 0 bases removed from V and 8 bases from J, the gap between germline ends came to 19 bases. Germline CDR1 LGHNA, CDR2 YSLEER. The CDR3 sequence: CASSQETLRVAGGYTF. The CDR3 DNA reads TGCGCCAGCAGCCAAGAAACCCTCAGGGTCGCCGGGGGCTACACCTTC.

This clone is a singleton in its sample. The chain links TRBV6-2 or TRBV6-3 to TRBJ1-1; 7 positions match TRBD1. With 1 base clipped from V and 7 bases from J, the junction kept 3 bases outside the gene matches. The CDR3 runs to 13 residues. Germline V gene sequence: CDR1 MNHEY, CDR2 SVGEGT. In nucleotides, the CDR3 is TGTGCCAGCAGTTACTACCGGACAGGTGAAGCTTTCTTT. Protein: CASSYYRTGEAFF.

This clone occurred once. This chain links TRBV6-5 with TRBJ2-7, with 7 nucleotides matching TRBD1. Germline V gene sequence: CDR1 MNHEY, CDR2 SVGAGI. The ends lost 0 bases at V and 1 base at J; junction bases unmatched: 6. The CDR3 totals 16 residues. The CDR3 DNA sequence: TGTGCCAGCAGTTACTCGACCGGACAGGTATCCTACGAGCAGTACTTC. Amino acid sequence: CASSYSTGQVSYEQYF.

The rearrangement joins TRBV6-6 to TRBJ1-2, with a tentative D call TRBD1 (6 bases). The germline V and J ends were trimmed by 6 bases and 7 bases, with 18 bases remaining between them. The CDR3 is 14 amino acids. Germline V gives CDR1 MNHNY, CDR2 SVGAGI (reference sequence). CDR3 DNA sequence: TGTGCCAGCAGCTCTGACAGGAGTTACTTTGGCTACACCTTC. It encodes CASSSDRSYFGYTF.

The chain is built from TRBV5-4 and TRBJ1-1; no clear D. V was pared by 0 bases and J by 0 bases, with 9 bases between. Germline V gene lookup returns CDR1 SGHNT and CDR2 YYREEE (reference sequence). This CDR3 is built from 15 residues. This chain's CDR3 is CASSLGAGMNTEAFF. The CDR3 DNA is TGTGCCAGCAGCTTGGGGGCGGGGATGAACACTGAAGCTTTCTTT. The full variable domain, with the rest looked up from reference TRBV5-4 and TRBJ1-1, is ETGVTQSPTHLIKTRGQQVTLRCSSQSGHNTVSWYQQALGQGPQFIFQYYREEENGRGNFPPRFSGLQFPNYSSELNVNALELDDSALYLCASSLGAGMNTEAFFGQGTRLTVV.

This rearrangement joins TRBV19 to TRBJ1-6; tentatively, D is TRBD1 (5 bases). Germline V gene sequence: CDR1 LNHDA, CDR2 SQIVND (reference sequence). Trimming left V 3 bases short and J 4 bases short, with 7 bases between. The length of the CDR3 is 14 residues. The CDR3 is CASSIRDYNSPLHF. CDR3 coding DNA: TGTGCCAGTAGTATCAGGGATTATAATTCACCCCTCCACTTT.

CDR3 in DNA: TGTGCCAGCAGTCTCAGGGCTGTGACTGAAGCTTTCTTT. This encodes CASSLRAVTEAFF. This chain connects TRBV6-5 to TRBJ1-1; tentative D call: TRBD1 (5 bases). The germline gives CDR1 MNHEY, CDR2 SVGAGI. Trimming removed 5 bases from V and 5 bases from J, with 12 bases in between. The CDR3 is made up of 13 amino acids.

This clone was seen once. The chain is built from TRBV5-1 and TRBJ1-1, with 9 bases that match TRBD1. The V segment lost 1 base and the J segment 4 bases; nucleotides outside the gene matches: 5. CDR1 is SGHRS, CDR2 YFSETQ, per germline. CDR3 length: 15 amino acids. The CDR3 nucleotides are TGCGCCAGCAGCTTGCCGGGACAGGGAGTCACTGAAGCTTTCTTT. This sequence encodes CASSLPGQGVTEAFF.

The CDR3 sequence is CASRPSGGNTGELFF. The CDR3 DNA reads TGTGCCAGCAGACCTAGCGGGGGGAACACCGGGGAGCTGTTTTTT. The V and J genes are TRBV11-2 and TRBJ2-2; 10 nucleotides align to TRBD2. CDR1 and CDR2 from the germline V gene are SGHAT and FQNNGV. The J segment lost 1 base and the V segment lost 6 bases, leaving 2 bases of the junction unmatched. CDR3 size: 15 residues.

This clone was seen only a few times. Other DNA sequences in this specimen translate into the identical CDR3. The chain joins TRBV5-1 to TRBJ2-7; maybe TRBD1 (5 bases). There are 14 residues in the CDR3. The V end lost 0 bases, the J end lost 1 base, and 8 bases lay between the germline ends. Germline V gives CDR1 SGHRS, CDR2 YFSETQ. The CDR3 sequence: CASSLGAGSYEQYF. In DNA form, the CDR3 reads TGCGCCAGCAGCTTGGGCGCAGGGTCCTACGAGCAGTACTTC.

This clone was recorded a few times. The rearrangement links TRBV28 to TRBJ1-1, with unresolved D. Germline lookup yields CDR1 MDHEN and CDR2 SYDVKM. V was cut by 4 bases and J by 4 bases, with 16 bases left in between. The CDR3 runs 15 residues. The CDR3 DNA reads TGTGCCAGCAGTTGGAGAGGGTATCTGGGCACTGAAGCTTTCTTT. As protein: CASSWRGYLGTEAFF.

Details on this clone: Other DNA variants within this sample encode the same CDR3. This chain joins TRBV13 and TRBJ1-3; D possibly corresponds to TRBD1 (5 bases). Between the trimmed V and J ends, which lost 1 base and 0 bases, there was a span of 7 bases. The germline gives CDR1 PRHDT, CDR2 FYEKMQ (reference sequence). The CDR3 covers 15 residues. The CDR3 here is CASSLVGGSGNTIYF. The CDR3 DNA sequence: TGTGCCAGCAGCTTAGTCGGGGGCTCTGGAAACACCATATATTTT.

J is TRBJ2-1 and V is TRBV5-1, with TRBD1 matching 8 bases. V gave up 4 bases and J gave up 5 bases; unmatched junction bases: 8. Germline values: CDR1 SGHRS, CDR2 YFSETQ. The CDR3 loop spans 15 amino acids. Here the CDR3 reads CASSILNRGNNEQFF. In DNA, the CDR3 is TGCGCCAGCAGCATACTCAACAGGGGGAACAATGAGCAGTTCTTC.

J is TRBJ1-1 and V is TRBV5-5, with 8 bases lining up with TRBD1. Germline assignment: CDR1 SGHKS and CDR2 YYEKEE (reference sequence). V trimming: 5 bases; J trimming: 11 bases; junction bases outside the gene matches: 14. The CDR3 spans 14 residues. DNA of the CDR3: TGTGCCAGCAGATCCCACTCAGGGGGCGCAAAGGCTTTCTTT. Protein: CASRSHSGGAKAFF. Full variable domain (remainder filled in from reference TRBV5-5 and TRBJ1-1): DAGVTQSPTHLIKTRGQQVTLRCSPISGHKSVSWYQQVLGQGPQFIFQYYEKEERGRGNFPDRFSARQFPNYSSELNVNALLLGDSALYLCASRSHSGGAKAFFGQGTRLTVV.

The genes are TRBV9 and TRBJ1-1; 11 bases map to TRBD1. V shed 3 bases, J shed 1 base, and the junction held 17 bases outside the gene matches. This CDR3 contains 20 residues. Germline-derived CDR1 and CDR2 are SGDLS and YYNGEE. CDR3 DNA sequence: TGTGCCAGCAGCGGGGTTTCGTTGGACAGGGGGCTTCCCCAGAACACTGAAGCTTTCTTT. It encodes CASSGVSLDRGLPQNTEAFF.

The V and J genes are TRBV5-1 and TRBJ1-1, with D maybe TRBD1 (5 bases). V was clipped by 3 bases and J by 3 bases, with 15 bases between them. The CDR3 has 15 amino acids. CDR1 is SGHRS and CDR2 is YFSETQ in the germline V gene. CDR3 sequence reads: CASSWGRVSDTEAFF. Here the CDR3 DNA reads TGCGCCAGCAGCTGGGGCAGGGTCTCCGACACTGAAGCTTTCTTT.

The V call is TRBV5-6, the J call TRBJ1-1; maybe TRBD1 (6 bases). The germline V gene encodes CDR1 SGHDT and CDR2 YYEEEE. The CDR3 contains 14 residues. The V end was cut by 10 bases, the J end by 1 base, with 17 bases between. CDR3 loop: CAGKDRRSNTEAFF. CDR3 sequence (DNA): TGTGCCGGTAAAGACAGGAGATCGAACACTGAAGCTTTCTTT.

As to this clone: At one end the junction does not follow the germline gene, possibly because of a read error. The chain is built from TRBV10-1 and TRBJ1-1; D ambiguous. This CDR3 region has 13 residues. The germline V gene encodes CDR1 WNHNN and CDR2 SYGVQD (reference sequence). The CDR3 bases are TGCGCCAGCAGAGAGTACATGAACACTGAAGCTTTCTTT. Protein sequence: CASREYMNTEAFF.

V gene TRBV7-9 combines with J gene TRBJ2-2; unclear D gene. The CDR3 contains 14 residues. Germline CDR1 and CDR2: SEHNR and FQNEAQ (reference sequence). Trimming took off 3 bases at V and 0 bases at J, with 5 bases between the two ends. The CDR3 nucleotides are TGTGCCAGCAGCTTCGGTACGAACACCGGGGAGCTGTTTTTT. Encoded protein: CASSFGTNTGELFF.

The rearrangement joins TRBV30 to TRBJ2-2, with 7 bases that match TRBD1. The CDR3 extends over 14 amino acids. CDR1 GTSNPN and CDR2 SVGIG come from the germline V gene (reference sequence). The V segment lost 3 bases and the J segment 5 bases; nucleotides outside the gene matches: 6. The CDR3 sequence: CAWRRAGGTGELFF. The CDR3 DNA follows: TGTGCCTGGAGGAGGGCAGGGGGAACCGGGGAGCTGTTTTTT.

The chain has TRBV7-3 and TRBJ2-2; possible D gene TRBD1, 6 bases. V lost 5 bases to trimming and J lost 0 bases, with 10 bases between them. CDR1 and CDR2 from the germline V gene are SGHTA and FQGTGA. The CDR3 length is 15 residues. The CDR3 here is CASSRTVANTGELFF. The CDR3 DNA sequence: TGTGCCAGCAGCAGGACAGTGGCGAACACCGGGGAGCTGTTTTTT.

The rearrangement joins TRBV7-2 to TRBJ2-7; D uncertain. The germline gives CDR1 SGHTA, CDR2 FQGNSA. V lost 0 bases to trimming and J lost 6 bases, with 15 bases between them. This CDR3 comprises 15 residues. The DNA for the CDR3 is TGTGCCAGCAGCTTAGCGGGCACCCTCCGACGCGAGCAGTACTTC. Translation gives CASSLAGTLRREQYF.

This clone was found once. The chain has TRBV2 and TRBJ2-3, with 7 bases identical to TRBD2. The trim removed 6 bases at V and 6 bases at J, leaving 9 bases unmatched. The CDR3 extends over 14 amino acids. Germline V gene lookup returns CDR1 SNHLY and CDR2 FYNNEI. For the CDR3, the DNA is TGTGCCAGCAGGGCCCTAGCGGCTGGGGATACGCAGTATTTT. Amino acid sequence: CASRALAAGDTQYF.

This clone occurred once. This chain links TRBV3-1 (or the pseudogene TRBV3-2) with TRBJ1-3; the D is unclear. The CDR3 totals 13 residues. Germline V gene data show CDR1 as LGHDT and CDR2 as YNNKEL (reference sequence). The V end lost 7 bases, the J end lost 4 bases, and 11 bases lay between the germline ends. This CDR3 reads CASTTAGGNTIYF. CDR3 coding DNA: TGTGCCAGCACCACGGCCGGGGGAAACACCATATATTTT.

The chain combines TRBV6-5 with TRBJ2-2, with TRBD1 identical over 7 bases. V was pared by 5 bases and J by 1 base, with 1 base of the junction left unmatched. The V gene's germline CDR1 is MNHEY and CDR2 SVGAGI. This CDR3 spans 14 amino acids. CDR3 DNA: TGTGCCAGCAGTAGGGACAGGAACACCGGGGAGCTGTTTTTT. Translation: CASSRDRNTGELFF.

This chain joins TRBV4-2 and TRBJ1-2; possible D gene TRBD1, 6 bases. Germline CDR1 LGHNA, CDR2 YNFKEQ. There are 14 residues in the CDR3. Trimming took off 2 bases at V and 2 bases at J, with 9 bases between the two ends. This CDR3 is CASSQSGQNYGYTF. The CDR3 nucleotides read TGTGCCAGCAGCCAATCGGGACAAAACTATGGCTACACCTTC.